This TCR beta chain comes out of a study of CD8 T cells in acute hepatitis C reinfection. Here immunoSEQ multiplex PCR was the method, and the copy in TCRdb shows in-frame clones only, minus some. This sample has about 38,000 clones, with approximately 85% found just once. Trimming shortened V by 3 bases and J by 3 bases, and 9 bases separated the two germline ends. This CDR3 region has 13 residues. The germline CDR1 and CDR2 sequences are MNHEY and SVGAGI. Time point noted: naive CD8 control sorted from an acute-time-point sample. Study conclusions and caveats: Thirteen public clonotypes were found regardless of outcome. All groups preferentially used TRBV04 and TRBV06, which was not due to overrepresentation in the naive pool. Diversity was high, without significant differences between resolver and chronic groups.

In the case of this clone: Its specificity is unknown.

The clonotype comes from a woman younger than 35 who spontaneously cleared hepatitis C infection. This rearrangement joins TRBV6-5 to TRBJ2-7; D gene unclear. Sequenced material: naive CD8+ T cells from PBMCs. CDR3 in amino acids: CASSYSRIYEQYF. The CDR3 bases are TGTGCCAGCAGTTATAGTAGAATCTACGAGCAGTACTTC.